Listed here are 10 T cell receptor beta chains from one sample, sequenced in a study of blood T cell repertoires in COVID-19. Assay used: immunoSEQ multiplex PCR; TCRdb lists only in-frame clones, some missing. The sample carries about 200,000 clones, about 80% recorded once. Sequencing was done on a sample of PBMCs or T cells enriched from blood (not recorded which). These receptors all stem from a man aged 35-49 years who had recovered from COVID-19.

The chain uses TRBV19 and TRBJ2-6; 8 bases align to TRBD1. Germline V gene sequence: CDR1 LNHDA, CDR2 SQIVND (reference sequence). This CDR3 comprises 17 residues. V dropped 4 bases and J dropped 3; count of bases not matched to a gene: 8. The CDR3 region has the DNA TGTGCCAGTAGTAGGCTGGCAGGGGGCTTTGGGGCCAACGTCCTGACTTTC. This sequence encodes CASSRLAGGFGANVLTF.

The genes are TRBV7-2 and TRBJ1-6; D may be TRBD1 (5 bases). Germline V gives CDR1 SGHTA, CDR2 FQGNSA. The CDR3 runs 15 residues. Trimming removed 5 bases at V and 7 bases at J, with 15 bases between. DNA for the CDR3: TGTGCCAGCAGCCCTAAGACAGTATTCAATTCACCCCTCCACTTT. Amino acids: CASSPKTVFNSPLHF.

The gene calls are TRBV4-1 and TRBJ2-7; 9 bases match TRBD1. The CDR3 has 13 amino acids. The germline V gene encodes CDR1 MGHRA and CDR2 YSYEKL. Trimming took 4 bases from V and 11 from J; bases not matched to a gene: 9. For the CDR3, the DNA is TGCGCCAGCAGCCTTTTTGTTGGGGACAGGGAGTACTTC. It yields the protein CASSLFVGDREYF.

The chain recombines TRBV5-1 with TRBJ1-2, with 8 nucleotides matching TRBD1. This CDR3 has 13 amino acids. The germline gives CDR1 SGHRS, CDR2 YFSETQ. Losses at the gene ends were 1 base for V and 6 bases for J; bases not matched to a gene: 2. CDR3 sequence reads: CASSLTGGDGYTF. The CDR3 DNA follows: TGCGCCAGCAGCTTGACAGGGGGGGATGGCTACACCTTC.

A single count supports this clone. The CDR3 spells CASSPNLKGQSTGELFF. The CDR3 nucleotides read TGTGCCAGCAGCCCCAATCTTAAGGGACAATCCACCGGGGAGCTGTTTTTT. V and J are TRBV7-2 and TRBJ2-2, with D maybe TRBD1 (6 bases). Germline loops: CDR1 SGHTA, CDR2 FQGNSA. This CDR3 has 17 amino acids. V was clipped by 5 bases and J by 4 bases, with 20 bases between them.

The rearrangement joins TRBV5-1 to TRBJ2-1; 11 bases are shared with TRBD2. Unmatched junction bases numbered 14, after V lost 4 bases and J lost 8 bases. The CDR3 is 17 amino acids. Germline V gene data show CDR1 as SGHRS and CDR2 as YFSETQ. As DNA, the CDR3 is TGCGCCAGCAGCCTAGGGACTAGCGGTCAAACTGTGGATGAGCAGTTCTTC. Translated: CASSLGTSGQTVDEQFF.

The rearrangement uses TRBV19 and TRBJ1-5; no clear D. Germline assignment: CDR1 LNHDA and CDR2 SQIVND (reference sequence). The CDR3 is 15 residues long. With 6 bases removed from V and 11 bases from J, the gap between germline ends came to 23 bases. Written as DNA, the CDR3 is TGTGCCAGTAGAAGTTCCTCGACGAGACTGGTCGCCCAGCATTTT. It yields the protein CASRSSSTRLVAQHF.

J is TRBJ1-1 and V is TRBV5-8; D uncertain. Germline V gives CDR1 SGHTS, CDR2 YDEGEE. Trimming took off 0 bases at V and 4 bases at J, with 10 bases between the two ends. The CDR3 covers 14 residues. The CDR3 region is CASSLGRWSTEAFF. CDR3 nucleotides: TGTGCCAGCAGCTTGGGTAGGTGGAGCACTGAAGCTTTCTTT.

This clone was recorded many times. CDR3 in amino acids: CASSRDFLNTGELFF. The CDR3 DNA is TGTGCCAGCTCACGAGACTTTCTGAACACCGGGGAGCTGTTTTTT. The gene calls are TRBV18 and TRBJ2-2; D is uncertain. CDR1 is KGHSH and CDR2 is LQKENI in the germline V gene. CDR3 length equals 15 residues. Deletions cut 4 bases from V and 1 base from J, with 10 bases between.

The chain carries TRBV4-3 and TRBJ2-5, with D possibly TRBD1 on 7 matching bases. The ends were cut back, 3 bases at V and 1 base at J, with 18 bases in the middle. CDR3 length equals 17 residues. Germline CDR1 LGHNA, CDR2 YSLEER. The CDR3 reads CASSQALRGEVQETQYF. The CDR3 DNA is TGCGCCAGCAGCCAGGCCCTCAGGGGGGAAGTCCAAGAGACCCAGTACTTC.